The entry below gives a single TCR beta chain sequence along with its context. Its antigen is not known. Treatment defined: roughly nine-day PBMC culture with coronavirus spike peptide pools or control peptides (ViraFEST assay). The ViraFEST method relied on peptide pools to expand antigen-specific T cells, followed by TCR sequencing. The assay that was used to sequence DNA from cultured CD4+ T cells was the Oncomine TCR Beta short-read assay. TCRdb re-derived calls from the PCR reads in MiXCR, one entry per CDR3 protein. The repertoire holds about 15,000 distinct CDR3 sequences, with about 53% as singletons. The CDR3 runs 16 residues. In germline, CDR1 is SGHVS, CDR2 FQNEAQ. After removal of 4 bases from V and 8 bases from J, the junction contained 9 bases not matched to a gene. This sample stems from a study of vaccination and CD4 T cells after COVID-19. Study context: All convalescent patients were nasal swab PCR positive for SARS-CoV-2; several had mild and one severe disease. The study drew post-COVID samples a median roughly 110 days after diagnosis (range 35 to 161). Post-vaccine specimens were obtained a median roughly 74 days after dose two (range 14 to 241).

The clonotype was recovered from a human donor who had recovered from COVID-19. V usage is TRBV7-8 and J usage is TRBJ2-1; 12 nucleotides match TRBD2. Sequenced material: CD4+ T cells from blood, cultured in vitro, taken before SARS-CoV-2 vaccination. CDR3 DNA: TGTGCCAGCAGCTCCTACCGGCTAGCGGGAGGGTATGAGCAGTTCTTC. Translation: CASSSYRLAGGYEQFF.